This T cell receptor (beta chain) was documented in a study of shared clonotypes between healthy human individuals. Study-level points and caveats: Clonotypes which were not shared had lower generation probabilities than clonotypes that all four donors shared. Deeper or shallower sequencing was expected to change how clonotypes are shared among donors. It was observed that 5% to 6% of naive CD4 clonotypes were shared across several donors. Generally, naive subsets (rather than memory subsets) showed larger estimated richness.

In regard to this clone: Its antigen is currently unknown.

Repertoires were generated with immunoSEQ multiplex PCR, while TCRdb's copy carries only in-frame clones and drops some. Found here are 1,400,000 or so clones, approximately 98.5% of them singletons; the top ten hold 0.36%. The CDR3 spans 14 residues. The germline gives CDR1 MGHRA, CDR2 YSYEKL. With 2 bases clipped from V and 6 bases from J, the junction kept 5 bases outside the gene matches. The source of this sequence is a man aged 25-45 years in good health. The chain recombines TRBV4-1 with TRBJ2-7, with 9 bases identical to TRBD1. The sequenced sample consisted of naive CD4+ T cells sorted from blood. This sample's subset: CD45RA+ positively selected. The CDR3 loop is CASSQNRGLFEQYF. The DNA for the CDR3 is TGCGCCAGCAGCCAAAACAGGGGGCTCTTCGAGCAGTACTTC.